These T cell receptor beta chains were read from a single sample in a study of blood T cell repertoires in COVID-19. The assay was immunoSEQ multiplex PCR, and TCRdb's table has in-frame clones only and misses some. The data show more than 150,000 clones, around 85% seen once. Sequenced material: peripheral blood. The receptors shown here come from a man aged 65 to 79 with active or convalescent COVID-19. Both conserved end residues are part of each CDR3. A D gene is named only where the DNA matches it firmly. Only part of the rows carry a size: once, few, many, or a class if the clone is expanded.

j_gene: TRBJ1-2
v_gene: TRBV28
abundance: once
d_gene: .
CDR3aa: CASSFQYGYTF
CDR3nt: TGTGCCAGCAGTTTCCAATATGGCTACACCTTC

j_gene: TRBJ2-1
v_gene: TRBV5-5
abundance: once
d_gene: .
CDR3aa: CASSLRQASYNEQFF
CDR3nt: TGTGCCAGCAGCTTGCGACAGGCCTCCTACAATGAGCAGTTCTTC

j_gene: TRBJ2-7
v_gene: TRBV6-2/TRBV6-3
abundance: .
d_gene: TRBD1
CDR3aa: CASSSGTGNYEQYF
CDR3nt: TGTGCCAGCAGTTCCGGGACAGGGAACTACGAGCAGTACTTC

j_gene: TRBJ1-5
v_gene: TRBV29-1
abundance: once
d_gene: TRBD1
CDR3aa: CSVGDRARQPQHF
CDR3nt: TGCAGCGTCGGGGACAGGGCCCGTCAGCCCCAGCATTTT

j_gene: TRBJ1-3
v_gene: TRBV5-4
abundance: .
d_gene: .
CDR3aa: CASSLADKSSGNTIYF
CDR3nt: TGTGCCAGCAGCTTGGCGGACAAGAGCTCTGGAAACACCATATATTTT

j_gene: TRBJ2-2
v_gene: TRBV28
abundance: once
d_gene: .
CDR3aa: CASLTGTGELFF
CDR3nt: TGTGCCAGTCTTACAGGGACCGGGGAGCTGTTTTTT

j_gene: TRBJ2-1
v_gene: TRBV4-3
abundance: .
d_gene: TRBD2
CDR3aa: CASSQDETSGRGGEQFF
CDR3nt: TGCGCCAGCAGCCAAGACGAGACTAGCGGTCGGGGTGGTGAGCAGTTCTTC

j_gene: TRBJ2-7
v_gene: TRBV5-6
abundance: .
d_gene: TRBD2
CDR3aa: CASSRGLAGVGEQYF
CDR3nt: TGTGCCAGCAGCCGGGGACTAGCGGGGGTAGGCGAGCAGTACTTC

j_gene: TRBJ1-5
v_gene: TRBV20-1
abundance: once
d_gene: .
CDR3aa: CSLGNQPQHF
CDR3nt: TGCTCCCTAGGCAATCAGCCCCAGCATTTT

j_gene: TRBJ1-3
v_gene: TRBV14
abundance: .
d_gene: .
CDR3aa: CASSQGAGGNTIYF
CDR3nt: TGTGCCAGCAGCCAGGGGGCCGGAGGAAACACCATATATTTT

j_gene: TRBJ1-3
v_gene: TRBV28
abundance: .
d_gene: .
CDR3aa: CASKEGGNTIYF
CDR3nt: TGTGCCAGCAAGGAGGGAGGAAACACCATATATTTT

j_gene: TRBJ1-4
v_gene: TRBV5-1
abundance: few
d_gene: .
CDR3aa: CASSSIANEKLFF
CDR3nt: TGCGCCAGCAGCAGTATAGCTAATGAAAAACTGTTTTTT

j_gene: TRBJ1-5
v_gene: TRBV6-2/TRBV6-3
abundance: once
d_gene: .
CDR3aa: CASSYRVSNQPQHF
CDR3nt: TGTGCCAGCAGTTACCGGGTTAGCAATCAGCCCCAGCATTTT

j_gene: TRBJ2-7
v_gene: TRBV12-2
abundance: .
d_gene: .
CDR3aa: CASRLTKIQGPTYEQYF
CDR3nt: TGTGCAAGTCGCTTAACTAAAATACAGGGTCCAACCTACGAGCAGTACTTC